The sequence of this T cell receptor (beta chain) was determined in a study of cytomegalovirus exposure and HLA in healthy donors (dated by TCRdb to the late 2010s). Background for the entire study: In an earlier analysis of roughly 500 of the donors, approximately 300 Gb of sequence data and 100 million or so unique TCR beta sequences from 180 million or so T cells were reported. Roughly 300 gigabases of sequencing data and approximately 85 million unique TCR sequences were included in an early release covering several hundred HLA-typed donors. The genetic ancestry cluster associated with self-reported Caucasian donors included over 65% of the approximately 400 genotyped donors. The study was designed to test whether signatures of past pathogen exposure could be identified by cataloging public T cell receptors. Using immunosequencing, the study profiled T cell repertoires from fewer than 700 subjects and related those repertoires to cytomegalovirus serostatus. Along with the approximately 650-subject first cohort, a separate validation cohort of over a hundred different subjects was used. The study combined high-throughput TCR immunosequencing, statistical association of individual TCRs with disease status, and machine learning to predict cytomegalovirus infection status. To study patterns of TCR occurrence, a later analysis re-analyzed previously published TCR beta repertoires from around 660 donors and added high-resolution HLA genotyping. Rather than using new phenotypic data, the later analysis identified candidate immune exposures from TCR beta sequences and from how often those sequences occurred across donors. In an earlier analysis of a few hundred of the donors, high-throughput TCR beta sequencing was used to judge whether each TCR beta V gene segment behaved as functional or pseudogenic. Donor age, sex, ethnicity and CMV serostatus were collected together with the repertoire data. In a later genetic analysis, genome-wide SNP genotypes for about three fifths of the roughly 670 donors were used, and that subset was treated as a discovery cohort. All discovery cohort repertoires had been generated on a single sequencing platform. HLA typing included class I and class II loci at four-digit resolution. Typing coverage differed by locus: A, B, C, DRB1 and DQB1 were typed in about 620-630 donors, DQA1 in about 500, DPA1 in some 600, and DPB1 in about 450. Because of strong linkage in the cohort, roughly five DR-DQ haplotypes were treated as single units for association and clustering. Across 398 genotyped donors of the cohort, an average of roughly 250,000 unique TCR beta nucleotide sequences per donor were sequenced, and 15% to 20% of those sequences were non-productive. Here is what the overall study found, with its caveats: According to a later analysis, TCR association rates differed among HLA loci, with DRB1 alleles showing the most associated TCRs and HLA-C alleles showing the fewest. HLA typing was unavailable for some donors at each locus, so association tests used only the typed subset. In both the original and validation cohorts, the classifier was reported to diagnose cytomegalovirus status with high specificity and sensitivity. In a later analysis, some 17,000 TCR beta sequences were associated with specific HLA alleles at a false discovery rate of 0.05. The presence/absence analyses assumed that sequencing depth was roughly uniform across donors, and that assumption may not be true. Only TCR beta chains were sequenced in this cohort, and the absence of alpha or paired-chain data limited detectable features. An association between a missense DCLRE1C variant and V-gene and J-gene trimming of TCR beta chains was found in a later genetic analysis and replicated in an independent cohort. In vitro tests confirmed that three of the cytomegalovirus-associated TCR beta chains recognize cytomegalovirus antigens. Most TCR sequences were observed very rarely across donors, whereas some public TCRs were present in many individuals. For the cohort, immune exposure information was limited to CMV serostatus. Linkage disequilibrium might explain the correlated functional status among segregating V segments, but an unknown experimental factor could not be ruled out. In the study, 150 to 200 TCR beta chains were listed as associated with cytomegalovirus. In a later analysis, HLA-associated TCR beta chains were found to be more clonally expanded and to have lower generation probabilities than equally common non-associated chains. Approximately 18 rarely observed V segments, including chromosome 9 orphons, were excluded from the earlier analysis of several hundred of the donors because counts were too low. The authors suggested that the approach could potentially be extended to other disease states and immunological phenotypes. A further reported finding was that TCR beta sequences accurately predicted the HLA-A and HLA-B alleles for most subjects in the first cohort. A later genetic analysis reported fewer N-insertions in productive TCRs among donors in an Asian-associated ancestry cluster than the roughly 640-donor mean. According to a later analysis, parvovirus B19, influenza, CMV and Epstein-Barr virus appeared linked to several top co-occurrence clusters. In an earlier analysis of fewer than 750 of the donors, most TCR beta V segments were observed in productive rearrangements about 87% or about 30% of the time, broadly matching IMGT annotations. When HLA alleles, especially DR and DQ, strongly co-occurred, TCR associations were difficult to assign to individual alleles. The sequencing pipeline was judged likely to have produced a cluster of highly shared sequence variants as a technical artifact. According to a later analysis, most CMV-associated TCR beta chains appeared to be HLA-restricted, and the HLA associations seemed to be driven largely by CMV exposure.

The cohort consisted of 600 to 700 healthy bone marrow donors. At the time of sampling, all cohort members were nominally healthy, though unrecorded immune exposures were likely present. The donor was CMV seronegative and was included in the group of several hundred seronegative cohort members. A peripheral blood sample was collected from each donor, and TCR beta sequencing was performed on peripheral blood mononuclear cells. The Qiagen DNeasy Blood Extraction Kit was used to extract genomic DNA from the blood cell samples. In the case of this clone: Its antigen target is currently unknown. No base qualities exist here, and no much larger clone lies one base off it.

The library was produced with the immunoSEQ multiplex PCR assay. For the multiplex PCR, a mixture combining 60 forward primers for TCR Vbeta segments and 13 reverse primers for TCR Jbeta segments was used. A multiplex PCR assay on genomic DNA amplified the CDR3 region of rearranged TCR beta genes. Amplified TCR beta libraries were sequenced as 87-base-pair reads on the Illumina HiSeq System. The authors processed their data as follows. Across the 700 or so repertoires, a later analysis counted tens of millions of unique TCR beta chains, 9.5 million to 12 million of which were shared by at least two donors. Raw reads were error-corrected and collapsed into unique sequences with a nearest-neighbor algorithm that merged closely related sequences to remove PCR and sequencing errors. Alignment of CDR3 sequences to IMGT reference sequences was used to assign V, D and J gene segments. For a sequence to be retained, a match of at least six nucleotides was required to both a V gene segment and a J gene segment. Rearrangements were classified as productive when the CDR3 lacked stop codons and remained in frame with V and J, and all other rearrangements were classified as non-productive. Following IMGT convention, CDR3 was defined as the stretch from the second conserved V-encoded cysteine to the conserved J-encoded phenylalanine. The earlier analysis of 500 to 750 of the donors excluded any sequence lacking an unambiguous match to a single V gene segment. An earlier analysis of some 500 of the donors classified V segments as functional when productive rearrangements were above 56.7% and as segregating when the standard deviation between donors was above 5%. A statistical classification framework was developed to diagnose cytomegalovirus status using the catalog of TCR beta chain sequences. V and J gene assignment, in a later analysis, came from comparing TCR nucleotide sequences with IMGT/GENE-DB human TR gene sequences. Using the TCRdist pipeline, a later analysis assigned CDR3 sequences along with most-parsimonious VDJ recombination scenarios. In a later analysis, each TCR beta chain was defined by its CDR3 amino acid sequence together with its V-gene family, and reads without a unique V-gene family were excluded. A later analysis removed nearly 600 highly shared, low-generation-probability nucleotide sequences to deal with suspected cross-contamination and a sequencing artifact. In a later analysis, a clonal expansion index was calculated for each public chain from normalized within-repertoire ranks of inferred template counts. A later analysis computed generation probabilities with a VDJ recombination model fitted to out-of-frame rearrangements, and checked the results against IGoR. A later analysis scored TCR-TCR, TCR-HLA and TCR-CMV co-occurrence with hypergeometric tests, applying a repertoire-size bias correction to TCR pairs. False discovery rates were estimated in a later analysis by permuting HLA or CMV assignments 20 times. In a later analysis, co-occurring TCRs were grouped using DBSCAN, and TCRdist sequence similarity was added for clustering within HLA-allele-positive subsets. Co-occurrence clustering excluded repertoires with fewer than 30,000 or more than 120,000 public chains, plus five with anomalous nucleotide sharing. TCRdb re-hosts the immuneACCESS table, in-frame sequences only. Its copies lack some clones; in the studies checked, an unresolved V gene accounts for under half of them, and the cause for the rest is not known. That table supplies the V and J calls and clone size; D and trimming were determined from the DNA. This sample is represented by under 150,000 clones; 78% of them were singletons. Roughly 3% of the sample comes from the top ten.

This clonotype was sampled from a male donor in good health and CMV-seronegative. Sequenced sample: PBMCs.

At the DNA level, the sequence is TGTGCCAGCGCATCTATCCCCGGGGAGCTGTTTTTT. It is translated as CASASIPGELFF. Rearrangement joined TRBV7-2 to TRBJ2-2, with the D segment identity uncertain. V is cut by 8 bases and J by 6 bases, and the space between the germline ends is 10 bases. The CDR3 sequence holds 12 residues, the cysteine and phenylalanine included. Only the CDR3 portion is preserved as DNA: 36 bases, with reading frame beginning at the first base. CDR1 and CDR2, looked up from the germline V gene, are SGHTA and FQGNSA.